This T cell receptor beta chain was captured in a study of shared T cell receptors in the human thymus. TCRdb keeps only in-frame clones here, not all; method: immunoSEQ multiplex PCR. The table includes 650,000 to 950,000 clones, 75% to 90% detected once. V lost 3 bases to trimming and J lost 2 bases, with 15 bases between them. CDR3 length equals 16 residues. Germline V gene lookup returns CDR1 MRHNA and CDR2 SNTAGT. The data were also submitted as part of a second study, on human thymus T cells. This second study notes: Infants served as donors; they were healthy and Finnish and were having corrective surgery for congenital heart defects.

The sample was thymocytes. The chain joins TRBV6-4 to TRBJ2-3; D is perhaps TRBD1 (6 bases). The clonotype originates from a girl under three years old with a congenital heart defect. CDR3 sequence (DNA): TGTGCCAGCAGTGAAACAGGGAAACGATACACAGATACGCAGTATTTT. It yields the protein CASSETGKRYTDTQYF.